This T cell receptor (beta chain) was retrieved from a study of T cell clusters in autoimmune cytopenias. General observations from the study: The T cell clusters came from computational analysis alone and lack functional validation.

TRB amplification used around 260 ng of peripheral blood genomic DNA. A remark on this clonotype: Its antigen is unidentified.

Multiplex touch-down PCR amplified TRB using TRB-A and TRB-B pools in one tube. Each CDR3 protein gets one entry in TCRdb, which reprocessed the multiplex PCR reads and gives no DNA. The listing contains 12,000 or so distinct CDR3 sequences. The CDR3 covers 14 residues. Germline CDR1 MNHNS, CDR2 SASEGT. These data are also associated with another study on T cell repertoires in aging, cancer and after chemotherapy. Per that paper: Untreated cancer patients had significantly lower blood TCR diversity than age-matched healthy donors.

The V gene is TRBV6-1, the J gene TRBJ2-7; TCRdb designates TRBD1, a call that cannot be tested without DNA. The source of this sequence is a human donor in good health. The sample taken for sequencing was peripheral blood. The CDR3 is CASRALGQIYEQYF.